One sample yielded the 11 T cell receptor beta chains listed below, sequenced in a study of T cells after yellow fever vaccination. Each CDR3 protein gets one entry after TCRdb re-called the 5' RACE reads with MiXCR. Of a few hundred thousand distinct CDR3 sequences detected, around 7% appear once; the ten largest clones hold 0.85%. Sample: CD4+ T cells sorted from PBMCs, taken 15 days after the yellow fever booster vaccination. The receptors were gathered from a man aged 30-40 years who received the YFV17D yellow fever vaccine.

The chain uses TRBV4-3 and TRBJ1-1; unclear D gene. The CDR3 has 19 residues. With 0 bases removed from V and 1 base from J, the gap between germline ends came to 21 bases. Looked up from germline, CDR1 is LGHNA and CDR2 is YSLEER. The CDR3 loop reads CASSQDWQATLGRNTEAFF. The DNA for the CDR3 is TGCGCCAGCAGCCAAGATTGGCAGGCGACGCTGGGTCGGAACACTGAAGCTTTCTTT.

Here the CDR3 DNA reads TGTGCCAGCAGTGCAGAGAGACTAGGAGGGTACTTC. Residues: CASSAERLGGYF. The chain has TRBV6-1 and TRBJ2-7, with D maybe TRBD2 (6 bases). CDR1 is MNHNS, CDR2 SASEGT, per germline. Trimming removed 4 bases at V and 12 bases at J, with 16 bases between. The CDR3 has 12 residues.

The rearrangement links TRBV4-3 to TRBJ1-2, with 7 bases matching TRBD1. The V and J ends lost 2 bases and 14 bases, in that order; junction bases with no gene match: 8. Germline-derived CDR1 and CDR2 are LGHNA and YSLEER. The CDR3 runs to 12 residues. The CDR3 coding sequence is TGCGCCAGCAGCCAACAGGACAGGCTCCTGACCTTC. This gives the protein CASSQQDRLLTF.

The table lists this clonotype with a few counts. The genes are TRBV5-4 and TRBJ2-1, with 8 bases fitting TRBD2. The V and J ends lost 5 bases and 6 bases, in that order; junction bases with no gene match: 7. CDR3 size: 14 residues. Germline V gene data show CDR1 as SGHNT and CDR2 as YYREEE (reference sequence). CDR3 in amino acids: CASRSGGGVNEQFF. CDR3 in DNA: TGTGCCAGCAGGTCCGGGGGGGGCGTCAATGAGCAGTTCTTC.

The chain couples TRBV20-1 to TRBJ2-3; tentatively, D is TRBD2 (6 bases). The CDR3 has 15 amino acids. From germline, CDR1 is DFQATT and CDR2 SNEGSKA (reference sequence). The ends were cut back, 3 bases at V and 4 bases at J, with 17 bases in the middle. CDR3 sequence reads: CSARFPRESSDTQYF. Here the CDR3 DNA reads TGCAGTGCTAGGTTCCCCCGGGAGTCATCAGATACGCAGTATTTT.

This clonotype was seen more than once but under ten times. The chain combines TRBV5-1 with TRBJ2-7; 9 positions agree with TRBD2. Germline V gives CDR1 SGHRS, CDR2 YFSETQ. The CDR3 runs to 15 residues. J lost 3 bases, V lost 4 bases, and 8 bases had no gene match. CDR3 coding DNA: TGCGCCAGCAGCGGGAGCGGGAGGCTCTTCTACGAGCAGTACTTC. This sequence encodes CASSGSGRLFYEQYF. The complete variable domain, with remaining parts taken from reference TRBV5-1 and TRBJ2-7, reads KAGVTQTPRYLIKTRGQQVTLSCSPISGHRSVSWYQQTPGQGLQFLFEYFSETQRNKGNFPGRFSGRQFSNSRSEMNVSTLELGDSALYLCASSGSGRLFYEQYFGPGTRLTVT.

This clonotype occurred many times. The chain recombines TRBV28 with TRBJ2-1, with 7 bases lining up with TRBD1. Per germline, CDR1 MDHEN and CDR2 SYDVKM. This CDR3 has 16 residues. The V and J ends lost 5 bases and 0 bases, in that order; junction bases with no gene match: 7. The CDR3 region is CASSGEPGGSYNEQFF. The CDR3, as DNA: TGTGCCAGCAGTGGGGAACCAGGGGGCTCCTACAATGAGCAGTTCTTC.

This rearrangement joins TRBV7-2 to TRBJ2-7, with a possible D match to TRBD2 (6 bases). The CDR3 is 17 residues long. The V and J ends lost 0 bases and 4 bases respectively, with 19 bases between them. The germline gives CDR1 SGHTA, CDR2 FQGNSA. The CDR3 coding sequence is TGTGCCAGCAGCTTAGCGCCCCTCCGCGGGACGGGGTACGAGCAGTACTTC. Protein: CASSLAPLRGTGYEQYF.

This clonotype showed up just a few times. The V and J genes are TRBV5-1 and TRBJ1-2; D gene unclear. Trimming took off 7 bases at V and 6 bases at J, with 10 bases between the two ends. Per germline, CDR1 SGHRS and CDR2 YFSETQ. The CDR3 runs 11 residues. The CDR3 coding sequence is TGCGCCAGCGGACCCACGGATGGCTACACCTTC. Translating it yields CASGPTDGYTF.

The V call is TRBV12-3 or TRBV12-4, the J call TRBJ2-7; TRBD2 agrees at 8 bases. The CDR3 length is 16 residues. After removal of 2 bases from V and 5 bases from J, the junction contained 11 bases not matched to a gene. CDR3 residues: CASSLSVAGPGDEQYF. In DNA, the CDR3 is TGTGCCAGCAGTTTATCGGTAGCGGGGCCCGGGGACGAGCAGTACTTC.

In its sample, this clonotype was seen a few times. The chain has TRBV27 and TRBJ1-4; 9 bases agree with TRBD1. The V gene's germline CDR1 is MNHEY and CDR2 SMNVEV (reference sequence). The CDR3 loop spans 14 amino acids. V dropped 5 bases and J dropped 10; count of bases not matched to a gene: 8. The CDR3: CASSLGTGRGKLFF. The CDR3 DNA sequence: TGTGCCAGCAGTCTCGGGACAGGGCGGGGAAAACTGTTTTTT.